Following are 4 T cell receptor beta chains from one sample sequenced in a study of OX40 agonist ivuxolimab in advanced cancers. The library was obtained by the immunoSEQ multiplex PCR assay. TCRdb took this table from immuneACCESS and kept in-frame rearrangements with V and J called. Such tables lack part of the clones; where checked against another copy, unresolved V genes explain under half of the gap, and the rest is unexplained. The sample has tens of thousands of clones on record, approximately 85% of them singletons. 0.53% of the sample is taken by the ten largest. The specimen was CD4+ or CD8+ T cells sorted from blood, collected in a trial of the OX40 agonist ivuxolimab. Every receptor here comes from an adult with an advanced solid tumor such as melanoma, head and neck, liver or kidney cancer.

The CDR3 bases are TGTGCCAGCTCTACACTAGGAGGTCGGACTGGGGCCAACGTCCTGACTTTC. It codes for CASSTLGGRTGANVLTF. The chain joins TRBV11-1 to TRBJ2-6, with a weak D call TRBD2 (5 bases). The ends were cut back, 8 bases at V and 2 bases at J, with 19 bases in the middle. Germline loops: CDR1 SGHAT, CDR2 FQDESV (reference sequence). This CDR3 has 17 amino acids.

The CDR3, as DNA: TGTGCCAGCAGTCCCAGCTCCTACGAGCAGTACTTC. Its translation is CASSPSSYEQYF. V is TRBV11-3 and J is TRBJ2-7; unclear D gene. Trimming shortened V by 6 bases and J by 0 bases, and 6 bases separated the two germline ends. Germline-derived CDR1 and CDR2 are SGHNT and YENEEA. The CDR3 is 12 residues long.

The V and J genes are TRBV2 and TRBJ1-1; D ambiguous. Deletions cut 5 bases from V and 0 bases from J, with 13 bases between. In germline, CDR1 is SNHLY, CDR2 FYNNEI. The CDR3 has 15 residues. The CDR3 nucleotides are TGTGCCAGCAGTAGACCCACCGGGGTGAACACTGAAGCTTTCTTT. Translated, it gives CASSRPTGVNTEAFF.

This chain joins TRBV6-5 and TRBJ2-5; tentatively, D is TRBD2 (6 bases). Germline V lookup: CDR1 MNHEY, CDR2 SVGAGI. V shed 2 bases and J shed 9 bases, with 16 bases lying between them. There are 14 residues in the CDR3. The chain's CDR3 is CASSYDGTARAQYF. CDR3 DNA: TGTGCCAGCAGTTACGATGGGACTGCCAGGGCCCAGTACTTC.